Each of the 4 T cell receptor beta chains below was sequenced from the same sample in a study of blood T cell repertoires in COVID-19. Using immunoSEQ multiplex PCR, the repertoire was profiled, and TCRdb retains in-frame clones only, with some absent. The profile covers approximately 240,000 clones, with nearly 90% appearing a single time and approximately 12% taken by the ten largest. The sequenced sample was peripheral blood. The receptors were sampled from a woman under 30 who had recovered from COVID-19.

V gene TRBV9 combines with J gene TRBJ2-3; 8 bases match TRBD1. This CDR3 comprises 15 residues. The germline CDR1 and CDR2 sequences are SGDLS and YYNGEE. The trim removed 4 bases at V and 0 bases at J, leaving 4 bases unmatched. CDR3 sequence reads: CASSIQGASTDTQYF. The CDR3 DNA reads as TGTGCCAGCAGCATCCAGGGGGCTAGCACAGATACGCAGTATTTT.

The chain combines TRBV6-6 with TRBJ1-1; a possible D gene is TRBD1 (6 bases). The CDR3 spans 14 residues. CDR1 and CDR2 from the germline V gene are MNHNY and SVGAGI (reference sequence). Trimming took off 0 bases at V and 3 bases at J, with 8 bases between the two ends. DNA of the CDR3: TGTGCCAGCAGTTACTCGAGGGGGTACACTGAAGCTTTCTTT. Protein product: CASSYSRGYTEAFF.

This clone showed up just a few times. The rearrangement uses TRBV7-9 and TRBJ2-7; D call uncertain. CDR3 length: 13 amino acids. The ends were cut back, 6 bases at V and 3 bases at J, with 12 bases in the middle. Germline CDR1 reads SEHNR; CDR2 reads FQNEAQ (reference sequence). The CDR3 coding sequence is TGTGCCAGCAGTAAACCCAACAGCTACGAGCAGTACTTC. Translation: CASSKPNSYEQYF.

Here the CDR3 DNA reads TGTGCCAGCAGCCCTCAGTTAGCTCTAGCCAAAAACATTCAGTACTTC. Its protein is CASSPQLALAKNIQYF. The J gene is TRBJ2-4, the V gene TRBV6-2 or TRBV6-3, with D unclear. CDR3 size: 16 residues. The V end lost 6 bases, the J end lost 0 bases, and 15 bases lay between the germline ends. The germline V gene encodes CDR1 MNHEY and CDR2 SVGEGT.